The 16 T cell receptor beta chains below come from one sample, sequenced in a study of response to subunit inactivated influenza vaccine. Via MiXCR, TCRdb re-called the RT-PCR reads, giving one row per CDR3 protein. The table has about 650,000 distinct CDR3 sequences, about 14% seen once. Source: PBMCs from blood, taken 14 days before vaccination. Every receptor here comes from a man aged 45-65 years who received an inactivated influenza vaccine.

This clonotype was seen a handful of times. The J gene is TRBJ2-2, the V gene TRBV28, with TRBD2 matching over 11 bases. CDR3 size: 16 residues. The germline gives CDR1 MDHEN, CDR2 SYDVKM. The junction had 5 bases not matched to a gene; V was cut back by 7 bases and J by 1 base. CDR3 residues: CASILAGGVNTGELFF. DNA for the CDR3: TGTGCCAGCATCCTAGCGGGGGGCGTGAACACCGGGGAGCTGTTTTTT.

This clonotype was detected a few times. V usage is TRBV12-3 or TRBV12-4 and J usage is TRBJ2-3; 11 bases map to TRBD2. The CDR3 contains 16 residues. V was clipped by 5 bases and J by 2 bases; unmatched bases: 6. DNA of the CDR3: TGTGCCAGCAGTCCCTGGACTAGCGGGTCCACAGATACGCAGTATTTT. Amino acid sequence: CASSPWTSGSTDTQYF.

The V gene is TRBV15, the J gene TRBJ2-2; no clear D gene. V was clipped by 2 bases and J by 1 base, with 8 bases between them. The CDR3 is 15 amino acids. Germline CDR1 is LNHNV and CDR2 is YYDKDF (reference sequence). The CDR3: CATSRTYKNTGELFF. The CDR3 nucleotides read TGTGCCACCAGCAGAACCTACAAGAACACCGGGGAGCTGTTTTTT.

The J gene is TRBJ2-5, the V gene TRBV27; D is uncertain. Per germline, CDR1 MNHEY and CDR2 SMNVEV (reference sequence). The V and J ends lost 6 bases and 2 bases respectively, with 19 bases between them. This CDR3 is built from 16 residues. CDR3 region: CASRGFHPGSQETQYF. CDR3 DNA: TGTGCCAGCAGAGGTTTTCATCCAGGCTCTCAAGAGACCCAGTACTTC.

This clonotype was detected only a few times. The chain uses TRBV3-1 and TRBJ2-7; D could derive from TRBD1 or TRBD2 (5 bases each). The ends were cut back, 4 bases at V and 5 bases at J, with 15 bases in the middle. The CDR3 is 14 amino acids. From germline, CDR1 is LGHDT and CDR2 YNNKEL (reference sequence). The CDR3 DNA sequence: TGTGCCAGCAGCCGCACAATCTTGGGGGACGAGCAGTACTTC. It codes for CASSRTILGDEQYF.

This clonotype was observed at least ten times. The chain joins TRBV20-1 to TRBJ2-2; D may be TRBD1 (6 bases). Germline CDR1 reads DFQATT; CDR2 reads SNEGSKA (reference sequence). The CDR3 covers 14 residues. The V end was cut by 4 bases, the J end by 8 bases, with 17 bases between. The CDR3 region has the DNA TGCAGTGCTACAAGGACCGGGACAATGGGGGAGCTGTTTTTT. Encoded protein: CSATRTGTMGELFF.

This clonotype was seen a handful of times. The chain links TRBV25-1 to TRBJ2-7; 11 nucleotides line up with TRBD2. The germline gives CDR1 MGHDK, CDR2 SYGVNS. This CDR3 spans 13 amino acids. Trimming cost V 9 bases and J 3 bases; bases outside gene matches: 4. The CDR3 protein is CASGLAGVYEQYF. The CDR3 DNA is TGTGCCAGTGGACTAGCGGGTGTCTACGAGCAGTACTTC.

This chain uses TRBV10-2 with TRBJ2-7; maybe TRBD1 (5 bases). This CDR3 has 13 amino acids. Germline CDR1 WSHSY, CDR2 SAAADI. V was clipped by 6 bases and J by 6 bases, with 15 bases between them. The CDR3: CASRDTRQSEQYF. The CDR3 DNA sequence: TGCGCCAGCAGGGATACCCGACAGAGCGAGCAGTACTTC.

This clonotype has just a few counts. This chain joins TRBV4-2 and TRBJ2-3; no reliable D call. Germline V gene data show CDR1 as LGHNA and CDR2 as YNFKEQ. CDR3 length: 15 residues. V was shortened by 0 bases and J by 4 bases, with 11 bases between the two germline ends. Here the CDR3 reads CASSQDLGGPDTQYF. CDR3 DNA sequence: TGTGCCAGCAGCCAAGATCTGGGTGGGCCAGATACGCAGTATTTT.

This clonotype showed up many times. This chain links TRBV29-1 with TRBJ2-2; TRBD1 matches at 11 bases. The CDR3 runs 15 residues. The V segment lost 6 bases and the J segment 6 bases; nucleotides outside the gene matches: 9. The V gene's germline CDR1 is SQVTM and CDR2 ANQGSEA. CDR3 amino acids: CSVGGTGGKAGELFF. In DNA, the CDR3 is TGCAGCGTGGGAGGGACAGGGGGGAAGGCCGGGGAGCTGTTTTTT.

The table lists this clonotype with a few counts. The chain carries TRBV7-2 and TRBJ2-7; D not certain. The germline CDR1 and CDR2 sequences are SGHTA and FQGNSA. The CDR3 is made up of 11 amino acids. V lost 6 bases to trimming and J lost 6 bases, with 9 bases between them. The CDR3 nucleotides read TGTGCCAGCAGATCAGACGTCGAGCAGTACTTC. It specifies CASRSDVEQYF.

This clonotype showed up just a few times. The rearrangement uses TRBV15 and TRBJ1-6; the D is unclear. Germline V gives CDR1 LNHNV, CDR2 YYDKDF (reference sequence). V was shortened by 1 base and J by 0 bases, with 10 bases between the two germline ends. The CDR3 spans 17 residues. DNA for the CDR3: TGTGCCACCAGCAGAGGGTTTGGGAGCTCCTATAATTCACCCCTCCACTTT. It codes for CATSRGFGSSYNSPLHF.

This clonotype was found many times. The V call is TRBV11-2, the J call TRBJ1-1, with unresolved D. The CDR3 has 14 amino acids. Between the trimmed V and J ends, which lost 0 bases and 0 bases, there was a span of 5 bases. Germline CDR1 is SGHAT and CDR2 is FQNNGV. DNA of the CDR3: TGTGCCAGCAGCTTAGAGCTCATGAACACTGAAGCTTTCTTT. Amino acid sequence: CASSLELMNTEAFF.

The table lists this clonotype with a few counts. This chain's CDR3 is CASSRGKGGELFF. DNA of the CDR3: TGTGCCAGCAGTAGGGGGAAAGGCGGGGAGCTGTTTTTT. This chain connects TRBV7-2 to TRBJ2-2; D is possibly TRBD1 (6 bases). The CDR3 loop spans 13 amino acids. Germline CDR1 SGHTA, CDR2 FQGNSA. The germline V and J ends were trimmed by 6 bases and 7 bases, with 12 bases remaining between them. The full variable domain, rest sourced from reference TRBV7-2 and TRBJ2-2, is GAGVSQSPSNKVTEKGKDVELRCDPISGHTALYWYRQSLGQGLEFLIYFQGNSAPDKSGLPSDRFSAERTGGSVSTLTIQRTQQEDSAVYLCASSRGKGGELFFGEGSRLTVL.

This clonotype turned up a few times. V is TRBV29-1 and J is TRBJ1-1, with D perhaps TRBD1 (5 bases). Trimming removed 1 base from V and 0 bases from J, with 6 bases in between. CDR1 is SQVTM and CDR2 is ANQGSEA in the germline V gene. This CDR3 is built from 13 residues. The CDR3: CSVEAGMNTEAFF. The DNA for the CDR3 is TGCAGCGTTGAAGCAGGGATGAACACTGAAGCTTTCTTT. Combining the CDR3 with reference TRBV29-1 and TRBJ1-1 gives the whole variable domain SAVISQKPSRDICQRGTSLTIQCQVDSQVTMMFWYRQQPGQSLTLIATANQGSEATYESGFVIDKFPISRPNLTFSTLTVSNMSPEDSSIYLCSVEAGMNTEAFFGQGTRLTVV.

Many counts were recorded for this clonotype. The chain uses TRBV24-1 and TRBJ2-7; no reliable D call. In germline, CDR1 is KGHDR, CDR2 SFDVKD. The V end lost 3 bases, the J end lost 4 bases, and 6 bases lay between the germline ends. The CDR3 spans 12 residues. CDR3 nucleotide sequence: TGTGCCACCAGTGATGGGAATTACGAGCAGTACTTC. Residues: CATSDGNYEQYF.